These T cell receptor beta chains were read from a single sample in a study of shared T cell receptors in the human thymus. Assay: immunoSEQ multiplex PCR; the TCRdb copy retains only in-frame clones and omits some. The sample includes about 400,000 clones, about 95% of them seen just once. The sample consisted of thymocytes. The receptors originated from a human donor. CDR3s include the opening cysteine and the closing phenylalanine or tryptophan. Each record gives: J gene, V gene, clone size, D gene, CDR3 protein, CDR3 DNA. The D gene is left open where the match is weak. Only part of the rows carry a size: once, few, many, or a class if the clone is expanded.

>TRBJ1-1|TRBV2|.|TRBD1
CASKFRALEGAIWAFF
TGTGCCAGCAAGTTCCGGGCCTTGGAGGGGGCGATTTGGGCTTTCTTT
>TRBJ1-2|TRBV27|.|.
CASSPLRGGYGYTF
TGTGCCAGCAGTCCCCTGAGGGGGGGGTATGGCTACACCTTC
>TRBJ1-2|TRBV6-1|.|.
CASSEAWMGYTF
TGTGCCAGCAGTGAAGCTTGGATGGGCTACACCTTC
>TRBJ1-2|TRBV18|.|.
CASSPPRRGEANYGYTF
TGTGCCAGCTCACCACCGCGTCGGGGTGAAGCTAACTATGGCTACACCTTC
>TRBJ2-7|TRBV28|.|.
CASNRDTISYEQYF
TGTGCCAGCAACCGGGACACCATCTCCTACGAGCAGTACTTC
>TRBJ1-6|TRBV28|.|TRBD1
CASSTDLGTGGLNSPLHF
TGTGCCAGCAGTACCGACTTGGGGACAGGGGGCTTGAATTCACCCCTCCACTTT
>TRBJ2-5|TRBV28|.|.
CASSLIIQETQYF
TGTGCCAGCAGTTTAATAATCCAAGAGACCCAGTACTTC
>TRBJ2-7|TRBV5-4|.|.
CASSLNSGSPSYEQYF
TGTGCCAGCAGCTTGAATTCAGGCAGCCCCTCCTACGAGCAGTACTTC
>TRBJ2-4|TRBV28|.|.
CASSPTPSNLAKNIQYF
TGTGCCAGCAGTCCTACACCAAGTAACTTAGCCAAAAACATTCAGTACTTC
>TRBJ2-5|TRBV25-1|.|.
CASSFGDNGQETQYF
TGTGCCAGCAGTTTCGGTGACAACGGCCAAGAGACCCAGTACTTC
>TRBJ2-2|TRBV6-6|.|.
CASSYSIARHTGELFF
TGTGCCAGCAGTTACTCGATTGCGCGGCACACCGGGGAGCTGTTTTTT
>TRBJ2-1|TRBV14|once|TRBD2
CASSQGLATYNEQFF
TGTGCCAGCAGCCAAGGACTAGCGACCTACAATGAGCAGTTCTTC
>TRBJ1-3|TRBV10-3|.|TRBD1
CAINRGDGNTIYF
TGTGCCATCAACAGGGGAGACGGAAACACCATATATTTT
>TRBJ2-6|TRBV4-3|.|TRBD1
CASSQALPGTGVSGANVLTF
TGCGCCAGCAGCCAAGCCTTGCCCGGGACAGGGGTTTCTGGGGCCAACGTCCTGACTTTC
>TRBJ2-1|TRBV14|.|TRBD2
CASSTPGGRVSNEQFF
TGTGCCAGCAGTACGCCGGGCGGGAGGGTTTCGAATGAGCAGTTCTTC
>TRBJ2-1|TRBV28|.|TRBD1
CASSLVTGGDEQFF
TGTGCCAGCAGTTTAGTGACAGGGGGGGATGAGCAGTTCTTC
>TRBJ2-7|TRBV10-2|.|.
CASSDRGLSYEQYF
TGCGCCAGCAGTGATAGAGGGCTCTCCTACGAGCAGTACTTC
>TRBJ2-1|TRBV5-1|.|.
CASSRDVVNNEQFF
TGCGCCAGCAGCAGGGACGTTGTTAACAATGAGCAGTTCTTC
>TRBJ2-3|TRBV18|.|TRBD2
CASSPFGYSGRAGTDTQYF
TGTGCCAGCTCACCATTCGGATATAGCGGGAGGGCCGGCACAGATACGCAGTATTTT
>TRBJ1-2|TRBV5-6|once|.
CASSLGLLWSYTF
TGTGCCAGCAGCTTGGGACTACTATGGAGCTACACCTTC
>TRBJ1-5|TRBV28|.|.
CASSLPGGLFANQPQHF
TGTGCCAGCAGCCTACCGGGGGGGCTCTTTGCCAATCAGCCCCAGCATTTT
>TRBJ2-2|TRBV7-6|.|.
CASSFLSGSNTGELFF
TGTGCCAGCAGCTTCCTTAGCGGCTCGAACACCGGGGAGCTGTTTTTT
>TRBJ1-2|TRBV5-1|few|.
CASSLVSGDGYTF
TGCGCCAGCAGCTTGGTGTCAGGCGACGGCTACACCTTC
>TRBJ2-1|TRBV7-3|once|.
CASSLHVGGNEQFF
TGTGCCAGCAGCCTCCACGTCGGGGGCAATGAGCAGTTCTTC
>TRBJ2-1|TRBV5-1|.|TRBD2
CASSPDSGGLYNEQFF
TGCGCCAGCAGCCCGGATTCGGGAGGCCTCTACAATGAGCAGTTCTTC
>TRBJ2-7|TRBV25-1|.|.
CASSEGRDPAYEQYF
TGTGCCAGCAGTGAAGGCCGGGATCCTGCCTACGAGCAGTACTTC
>TRBJ2-1|TRBV19|.|.
CASSSAKGYNEQFF
TGTGCCAGTAGTAGCGCTAAGGGCTACAATGAGCAGTTCTTC
>TRBJ2-7|TRBV21-1|once|.
CASSSAVEAYEQYF
TGTGCCAGCAGCAGTGCTGTGGAGGCCTACGAGCAGTACTTC
>TRBJ2-6|TRBV4-3|.|TRBD1
CASSQETGDRGSSGANVLTF
TGCGCCAGCAGCCAAGAAACGGGGGACAGGGGCTCCTCTGGGGCCAACGTCCTGACTTTC
>TRBJ1-1|TRBV28|once|.
CASSLWGGLVTEAFF
TGTGCCAGCAGTTTATGGGGGGGCTTAGTCACTGAAGCTTTCTTT
>TRBJ2-1|TRBV29-1|.|TRBD2
CSVGGTSGGKDGNEQFF
TGCAGCGTTGGTGGGACTAGCGGGGGGAAGGATGGCAATGAGCAGTTCTTC
>TRBJ1-1|TRBV15|.|.
CATLQQGNTEAFF
TGTGCCACTCTTCAACAGGGGAACACTGAAGCTTTCTTT
>TRBJ2-1|TRBV11-3|.|TRBD2
CASSLTSGEGSEQFF
TGTGCCAGCAGCTTGACTAGCGGGGAGGGAAGTGAGCAGTTCTTC
>TRBJ1-1|TRBV7-9|.|TRBD1
CASSLYGQGTNTEAFF
TGTGCCAGCAGCTTGTACGGACAGGGTACGAACACTGAAGCTTTCTTT
>TRBJ1-5|TRBV4-1|once|TRBD1
CASSRRTGLGDRGNQPQHF
TGCGCCAGCAGCCGAAGGACAGGGCTGGGAGATAGGGGCAATCAGCCCCAGCATTTT
>TRBJ2-7|TRBV25-1|.|TRBD1
CASSEMTGLVYEQYF
TGTGCCAGCAGTGAGATGACAGGGTTGGTCTACGAGCAGTACTTC
>TRBJ2-1|TRBV7-3|.|.
CASSPKTVLYDNEQFF
TGTGCCAGCAGCCCCAAGACAGTGTTATACGACAATGAGCAGTTCTTC
>TRBJ2-2|TRBV6-1|.|TRBD1
CASSAPGQITGELFF
TGTGCCAGCAGTGCTCCGGGACAGATCACCGGGGAGCTGTTTTTT
>TRBJ2-7|TRBV6-1|.|TRBD1
CASSEPFGYRTGYYEQYF
TGTGCCAGCAGTGAACCTTTTGGGTACAGGACAGGGTACTACGAGCAGTACTTC
>TRBJ2-1|TRBV11-1|.|TRBD2
CASGGLADEQFF
TGTGCCAGCGGAGGACTAGCAGATGAGCAGTTCTTC